A selection of T cell receptor beta chains follows, all from one sample in a study of human T cells and chemical hapten exposure. In TCRdb, the RACE reads were re-called with MiXCR into one record per CDR3 protein. The top ten clones hold approximately 1.9% of a sample with 100,000 or so distinct CDR3 sequences, around 9.3% of them seen once. This specimen was whole blood, taken in connection with sensitization to the hapten diphenylcyclopropenone (DPC). The receptors shown here come from a woman between 35 and 50 years old with alopecia areata. Some clones in this sample may be carry-over from other donors' samples. Each CDR3 is given without its conserved first and last residue.

>TRBV7-6|TRBJ1-1
ASSRTANTEAF
>TRBV6-2/TRBV6-3|TRBJ1-2
ASRLDFGTYGYT
>TRBV4-3|TRBJ1-2
ASSSKGDYGYT
>TRBV10-3|TRBJ2-1
AISESGSGSGQF
>TRBV27|TRBJ2-3
ASSSRDRGENTQY
>TRBV6-2/TRBV6-3|TRBJ2-2
ASTPNTGELF
>TRBV28|TRBJ2-1
ASSRGTSRYNEQF
>TRBV20-1|TRBJ2-1
STIGGSYNEQF
>TRBV11-3|TRBJ2-6
ASSLVSPPTEPGANVLT
>TRBV7-2|TRBJ2-1
ASSFLDYNEQF
>TRBV7-3|TRBJ2-2
ASSPRGASVGTGELF